This T cell receptor (beta chain) was documented in a study of T-cell memory formation after mild COVID-19. The CDR3 spans 18 residues. The germline V gene encodes CDR1 SGDLS and CDR2 YYNGEE. The V gene end was trimmed by 4 bases and the J gene end by 1 base; junction bases not matched to a gene: 15. General observations from the study: Some clones that responded turned up in pre-infection memory, which suggests that cross-reactive memory joined in. Contracting CD4+ clones lay largely in CM and EM, with CD8+ ones residing in EMRA. A second wave expanding day 15 to 37 was CD4+-biased; contracting clones were balanced.

This clonotype was counted a few times. Its antigen is undetermined. TCR alpha and TCR beta cDNA libraries with sample barcodes and UMIs came from 5'RACE using constant-segment primers. TCRdb re-analysed the 5' RACE reads in MiXCR, keeping a single row per CDR3 protein. The table shows some 150,000 distinct CDR3 sequences, with 11% to 15% occurring only once. J is TRBJ2-3 and V is TRBV9; 7 positions match TRBD1. This sequence was found in an adult woman who had mild COVID-19 (a few samples of this study predate the infection). Cell type and time point are not known. The sequenced sample was PBMCs or a T cell subset sorted from them (not recorded which). CDR3 bases: TGTGCCAGCAGCCCCCACTCGGACAGGAGAGATGGCACAGATACGCAGTATTTT. This translates into CASSPHSDRRDGTDTQYF.